This is a list of T cell receptor beta chains from one sample in a study of T cells in Graves' hyperthyroidism and ophthalmopathy. TCRdb reprocessed the multiplex PCR reads with MiXCR, giving one entry per CDR3 protein. The table includes approximately 600,000 distinct CDR3 sequences, 14% detected once. The specimen sequenced was blood. Receptor source: a woman aged 18 to 35 with Graves' ophthalmopathy. Both conserved end residues are part of each CDR3. Each record gives: V gene, J gene, clone size, D gene, CDR3 protein, CDR3 DNA. D genes are given only for firm matches. Clone size appears in some rows only: once, few, many, or a class for an expanded clone.

TRBV7-8,TRBJ2-7,many,NA,CASSSSGRYPEQYF,TGTGCCAGCAGTTCCTCCGGGAGATATCCAGAGCAGTACTTC
TRBV19,TRBJ2-1,many,TRBD1,CASRARGQGAYNEQFF,TGTGCCAGTAGGGCGCGTGGACAGGGAGCCTACAATGAGCAGTTCTTC
TRBV5-6,TRBJ2-3,many,NA,CASSWEYSVDTQYF,TGTGCCAGCAGCTGGGAGTACTCTGTAGATACGCAGTATTTT
TRBV7-3,TRBJ1-1,many,NA,CASSPSDVPGTEAFF,TGTGCCAGCAGCCCATCCGACGTCCCCGGCACTGAAGCTTTCTTT
TRBV11-2,TRBJ1-2,few,NA,CASSSKFWTRLNYGYTF,TGTGCCAGCAGCTCTAAGTTTTGGACGAGACTTAACTATGGCTACACCTTC
TRBV6-1,TRBJ1-5,few,TRBD1,CASSATGGVSNQPQHF,TGTGCCAGCAGTGCTACAGGGGGCGTCAGCAATCAGCCCCAGCATTTT
TRBV11-2,TRBJ2-3,NA,NA,CASSPSLGPADTQYF,TGTGCCAGCAGCCCCTCCCTGGGGCCCGCAGATACGCAGTATTTT
TRBV2,TRBJ2-5,many,NA,CASSEAGVRETQYF,TGTGCCAGCAGTGAAGCAGGGGTGAGGGAGACCCAGTACTTC
TRBV4-3,TRBJ1-2,NA,NA,CASSQDDIGGRFYGYTF,TGCGCCAGCAGCCAAGATGATATCGGGGGGCGCTTCTATGGCTACACCTTC
TRBV10-3,TRBJ1-6,few,NA,CAISESEVRGRSPLHF,TGTGCCATCAGTGAGTCGGAAGTCAGGGGACGATCACCCCTCCACTTT
TRBV20-1,TRBJ2-5,many,NA,CSARLASSLEETQYF,TGCAGTGCTAGGTTGGCCTCGAGCTTGGAAGAGACCCAGTACTTC
TRBV7-2,TRBJ1-6,NA,TRBD1,CASSIISGQAPYNSPLHF,TGTGCCAGCAGCATAATCAGCGGACAGGCGCCTTATAATTCACCCCTCCACTTT
TRBV29-1,TRBJ2-3,NA,TRBD1,CSVAGQGVADTQYF,TGCAGCGTTGCTGGACAGGGGGTCGCAGATACGCAGTATTTT
TRBV7-8,TRBJ2-4,many,TRBD1,CASSLWTGGVKNIQYF,TGTGCCAGCAGCTTATGGACAGGGGGAGTCAAAAACATTCAGTACTTC
TRBV11-3,TRBJ1-6,few,NA,CASSSLTDSPLHF,TGTGCCAGCAGCTCCCTGACGGATTCACCCCTCCACTTT
TRBV3-1,TRBJ2-7,many,TRBD2,CASSPVGLAAYEQYF,TGTGCCAGCAGCCCAGTAGGACTAGCGGCGTACGAGCAGTACTTC
TRBV9,TRBJ1-1,once,NA,CASGVGGRPTEAFF,TGTGCCAGCGGCGTGGGGGGACGGCCGACTGAAGCTTTCTTT
TRBV10-3,TRBJ2-1,many,TRBD2,CAIIETSGRASYNEQFF,TGTGCCATCATCGAGACTAGCGGGAGGGCCAGCTACAATGAGCAGTTCTTC
TRBV2,TRBJ2-6,NA,NA,CASRREGNSGANVLTF,TGTGCCAGCAGGAGGGAAGGGAACTCTGGGGCCAACGTCCTGACTTTC
TRBV7-2,TRBJ2-1,many,TRBD2,CASSSRAGESYNEQFF,TGTGCCAGCAGCTCCAGAGCGGGAGAATCCTACAATGAGCAGTTCTTC
TRBV4-1,TRBJ1-3,NA,TRBD1,CASSQDRGLGNTIYF,TGCGCCAGCAGCCAGGACAGGGGGCTAGGAAACACCATATATTTT
TRBV28,TRBJ1-6,many,NA,CASSLTGPEGSPLHF,TGTGCCAGCAGTTTAACCGGTCCCGAGGGTTCACCCCTCCACTTT
TRBV13,TRBJ2-1,NA,TRBD2,CASSPGLAGGVGNEQFF,TGTGCCAGCAGCCCGGGACTAGCGGGAGGAGTGGGAAATGAGCAGTTCTTC
TRBV20-1,TRBJ1-2,NA,NA,CSSRTYYGYTF,TGCAGTTCGAGGACCTACTATGGCTACACCTTC
TRBV27,TRBJ2-7,NA,NA,CASSWTLTPYEQYF,TGTGCCAGCAGCTGGACCCTAACTCCCTACGAGCAGTACTTC
TRBV2,TRBJ1-1,many,TRBD1,CASRPRGQVYTEAFF,TGTGCCAGCAGACCTCGGGGACAGGTTTACACTGAAGCTTTCTTT
TRBV5-6,TRBJ2-1,many,NA,CASSQAAAFTYNEQFF,TGTGCCAGCAGCCAGGCGGCTGCATTTACCTACAATGAGCAGTTCTTC
TRBV20-1,TRBJ2-7,many,NA,CSAPSASRGTYEQYF,TGCAGTGCCCCCTCGGCCAGCAGGGGTACCTACGAGCAGTACTTC
TRBV5-1,TRBJ2-7,many,NA,CASSLVGTPDEQYF,TGCGCCAGCAGCTTGGTCGGGACCCCTGACGAGCAGTACTTC
TRBV30,TRBJ1-5,many,NA,CAWSVGVPRGNQPQHF,TGTGCCTGGAGTGTCGGAGTTCCAAGGGGCAATCAGCCCCAGCATTTT
TRBV20-1,TRBJ2-7,many,TRBD2,CSARPKGLAGYEQYF,TGCAGTGCTAGACCGAAGGGACTAGCGGGGTACGAGCAGTACTTC
TRBV19,TRBJ1-5,few,NA,CASSITHPPRSNQPQHF,TGTGCCAGTAGTATAACCCATCCCCCCCGTAGCAATCAGCCCCAGCATTTT
TRBV6-1,TRBJ2-7,NA,TRBD2,CASSQYLAGGSSYEQYF,TGTGCCAGCAGTCAATACCTGGCGGGAGGGAGCTCCTACGAGCAGTACTTC
TRBV3-1,TRBJ2-3,few,NA,CASSPGLTTDTQYF,TGTGCCAGCAGCCCCGGACTCACCACAGATACGCAGTATTTT
TRBV2,TRBJ2-6,many,NA,CASSASGYYSSGANVLTF,TGTGCCAGCAGTGCCTCGGGTTACTATAGCTCTGGGGCCAACGTCCTGACTTTC
TRBV7-7,TRBJ2-7,NA,NA,CASSARPDSYEQYF,TGTGCTAGCAGCGCCAGGCCGGACTCCTACGAGCAGTACTTC
TRBV9,TRBJ2-7,many,NA,CASSVAEGREQYF,TGTGCCAGCAGCGTAGCTGAGGGACGGGAGCAGTACTTC
TRBV19,TRBJ2-3,few,TRBD1,CASSKTGVSTDTQYF,TGTGCCAGTTCTAAAACAGGGGTCAGCACAGATACGCAGTATTTT
TRBV6-2/TRBV6-3,TRBJ1-1,many,NA,CASSYSRRNTEAFF,TGTGCCAGCAGTTACTCCCGGCGTAACACTGAAGCTTTCTTT
TRBV29-1,TRBJ2-2,NA,TRBD2,CSAKWGLAGGELFF,TGCAGCGCAAAATGGGGACTAGCGGGAGGGGAGCTGTTTTTT
TRBV28,TRBJ1-4,many,NA,CASSMGGAYEKLFF,TGTGCCAGCAGTATGGGGGGGGCTTATGAAAAACTGTTTTTT
TRBV7-9,TRBJ1-3,few,NA,CASPRVSLDSGNTIYF,TGTGCCAGCCCCCGCGTATCCTTGGACTCTGGAAACACCATATATTTT
TRBV7-9,TRBJ2-1,NA,NA,CASSLTGGACNEQFF,TGTGCCAGCAGTTTGACGGGGGGCGCCTGCAATGAGCAGTTCTTC
TRBV4-3,TRBJ2-1,NA,TRBD2,CASSRTSGLTYNEQFF,TGCGCCAGCAGCCGCACTAGCGGCCTAACCTACAATGAGCAGTTCTTC
TRBV20-1,TRBJ1-5,NA,NA,CSARDVDYRDGSNQPQHF,TGCAGTGCTAGAGATGTCGATTACAGGGATGGTAGCAATCAGCCCCAGCATTTT
TRBV6-1,TRBJ1-1,many,NA,CASKAEFFTEAFF,TGTGCCAGCAAAGCGGAATTTTTCACTGAAGCTTTCTTT
TRBV6-1,TRBJ1-6,many,NA,CASSAPRSPLHF,TGTGCCAGCAGCGCTCCCCGTTCACCCCTCCACTTT
TRBV19,TRBJ2-1,NA,TRBD2,CASSTTSGNLYNEQFF,TGTGCCAGTAGTACCACTAGCGGGAATCTCTACAATGAGCAGTTCTTC
TRBV2,TRBJ2-5,many,TRBD1,CASSEAGTGWETQYF,TGTGCCAGCAGTGAAGCCGGGACAGGGTGGGAGACCCAGTACTTC